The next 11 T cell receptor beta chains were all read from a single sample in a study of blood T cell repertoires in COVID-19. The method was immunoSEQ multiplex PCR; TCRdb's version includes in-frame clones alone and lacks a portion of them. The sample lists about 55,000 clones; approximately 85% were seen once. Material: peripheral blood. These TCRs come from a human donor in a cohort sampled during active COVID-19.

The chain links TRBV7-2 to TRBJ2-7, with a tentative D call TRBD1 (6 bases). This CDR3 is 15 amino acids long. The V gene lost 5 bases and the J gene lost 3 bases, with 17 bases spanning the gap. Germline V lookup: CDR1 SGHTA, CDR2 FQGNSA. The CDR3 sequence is CASSTLPQGNYEQYF. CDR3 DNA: TGTGCCAGCAGCACACTTCCACAGGGAAACTACGAGCAGTACTTC.

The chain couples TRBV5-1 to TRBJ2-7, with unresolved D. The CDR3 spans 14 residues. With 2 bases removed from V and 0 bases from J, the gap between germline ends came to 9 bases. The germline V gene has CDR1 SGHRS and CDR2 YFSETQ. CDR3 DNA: TGCGCCAGCAGCTTAGATATTAGCTCCTACGAGCAGTACTTC. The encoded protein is CASSLDISSYEQYF.

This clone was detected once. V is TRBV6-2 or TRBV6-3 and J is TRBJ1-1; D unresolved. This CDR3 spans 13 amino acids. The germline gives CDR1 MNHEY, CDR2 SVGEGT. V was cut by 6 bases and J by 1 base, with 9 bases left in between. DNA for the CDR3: TGTGCCAGCAGCCCCCTAAGGAACACTGAAGCTTTCTTT. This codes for CASSPLRNTEAFF.

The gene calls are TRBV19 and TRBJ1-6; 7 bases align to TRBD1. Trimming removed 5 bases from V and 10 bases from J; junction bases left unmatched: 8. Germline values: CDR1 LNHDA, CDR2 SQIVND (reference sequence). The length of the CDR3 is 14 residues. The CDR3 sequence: CASSGAGQKSPLHF. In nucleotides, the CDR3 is TGTGCCAGTAGTGGGGCGGGACAGAAATCACCCCTCCACTTT.

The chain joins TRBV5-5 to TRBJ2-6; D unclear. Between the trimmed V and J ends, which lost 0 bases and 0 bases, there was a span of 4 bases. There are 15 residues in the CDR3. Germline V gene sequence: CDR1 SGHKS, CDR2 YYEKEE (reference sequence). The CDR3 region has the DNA TGTGCCAGCAGCTTGGGGGCCTCTGGGGCCAACGTCCTGACTTTC. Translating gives CASSLGASGANVLTF.

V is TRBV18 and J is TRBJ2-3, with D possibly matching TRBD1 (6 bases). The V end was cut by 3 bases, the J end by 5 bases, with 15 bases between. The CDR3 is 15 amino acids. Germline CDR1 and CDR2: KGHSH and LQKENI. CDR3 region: CASSPWTATRDTQYF. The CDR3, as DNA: TGTGCCAGCTCACCGTGGACAGCTACCCGAGATACGCAGTATTTT. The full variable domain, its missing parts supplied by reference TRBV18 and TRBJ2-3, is NAGVMQNPRHLVRRRGQEARLRCSPMKGHSHVYWYRQLPEEGLKFMVYLQKENIIDESGMPKERFSAEFPKEGPSILRIQQVVRGDSAAYFCASSPWTATRDTQYFGPGTRLTVL.

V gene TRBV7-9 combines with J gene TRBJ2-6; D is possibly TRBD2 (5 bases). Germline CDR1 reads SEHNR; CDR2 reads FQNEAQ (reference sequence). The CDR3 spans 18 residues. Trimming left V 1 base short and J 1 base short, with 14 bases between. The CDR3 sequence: CASSLEIDYPSGANVLTF. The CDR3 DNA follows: TGTGCCAGCAGCTTAGAAATAGACTACCCATCTGGGGCCAACGTCCTGACTTTC. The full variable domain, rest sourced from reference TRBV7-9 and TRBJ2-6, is DTGVSQNPRHKITKRGQNVTFRCDPISEHNRLYWYRQTLGQGPEFLTYFQNEAQLEKSRLLSDRFSAERPKGSFSTLEIQRTEQGDSAMYLCASSLEIDYPSGANVLTFGAGSRLTVL.

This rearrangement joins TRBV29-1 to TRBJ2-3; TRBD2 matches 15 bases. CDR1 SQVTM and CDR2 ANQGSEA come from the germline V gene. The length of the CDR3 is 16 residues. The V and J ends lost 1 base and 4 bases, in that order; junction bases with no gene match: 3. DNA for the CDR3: TGCAGCGTTGAAGGGACTAGCGGGAGGGCCTCAGATACGCAGTATTTT. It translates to CSVEGTSGRASDTQYF.

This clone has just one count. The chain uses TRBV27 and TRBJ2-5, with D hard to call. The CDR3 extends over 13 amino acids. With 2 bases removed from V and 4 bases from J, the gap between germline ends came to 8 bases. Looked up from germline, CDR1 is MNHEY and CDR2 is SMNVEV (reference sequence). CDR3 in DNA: TGTGCCAGCAGTTTAGGCCCCTTAGAGACCCAGTACTTC. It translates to CASSLGPLETQYF.

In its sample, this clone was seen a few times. CDR3: CASREGASIQYF. CDR3 nucleotide sequence: TGTGCCAGTAGGGAGGGAGCAAGCATTCAGTACTTC. The chain has TRBV19 and TRBJ2-4; possibly TRBD2 for D (6 bases). CDR1 and CDR2 from the germline V gene are LNHDA and SQIVND (reference sequence). This CDR3 is 12 amino acids long. The V end lost 6 bases, the J end lost 9 bases, and 12 bases lay between the germline ends.

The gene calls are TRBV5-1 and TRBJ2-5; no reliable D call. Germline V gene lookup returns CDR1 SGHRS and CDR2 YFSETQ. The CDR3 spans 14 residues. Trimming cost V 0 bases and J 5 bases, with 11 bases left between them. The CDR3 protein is CASSLDPGGETQYF. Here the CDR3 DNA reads TGCGCCAGCAGCTTGGACCCGGGTGGGGAGACCCAGTACTTC.